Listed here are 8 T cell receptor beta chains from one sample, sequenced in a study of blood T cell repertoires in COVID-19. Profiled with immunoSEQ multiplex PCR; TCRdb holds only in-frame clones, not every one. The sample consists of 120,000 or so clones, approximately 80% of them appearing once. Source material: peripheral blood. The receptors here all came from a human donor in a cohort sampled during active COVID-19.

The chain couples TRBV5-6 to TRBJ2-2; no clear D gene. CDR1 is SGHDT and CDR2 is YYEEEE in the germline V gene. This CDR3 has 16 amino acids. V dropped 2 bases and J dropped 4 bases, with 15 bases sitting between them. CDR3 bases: TGTGCCAGCAGCTTTCGGTGGCGGCCTTTCACCGGGGAGCTGTTTTTT. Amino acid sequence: CASSFRWRPFTGELFF.

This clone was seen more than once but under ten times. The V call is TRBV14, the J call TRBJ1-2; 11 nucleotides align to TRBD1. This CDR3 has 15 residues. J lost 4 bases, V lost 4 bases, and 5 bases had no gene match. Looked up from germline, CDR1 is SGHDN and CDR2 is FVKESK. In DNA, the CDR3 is TGTGCCAGCAGCCTCAGGACAGGGGGCTCCTATGGCTACACCTTC. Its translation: CASSLRTGGSYGYTF.

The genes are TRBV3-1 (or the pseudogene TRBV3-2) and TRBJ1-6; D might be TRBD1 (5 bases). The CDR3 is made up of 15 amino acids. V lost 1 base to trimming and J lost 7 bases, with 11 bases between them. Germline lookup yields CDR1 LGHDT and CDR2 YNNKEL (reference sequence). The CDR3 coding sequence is TGTGCCAGCAGCCAAGCAAGGGGTGGCAATTCACCCCTCCACTTT. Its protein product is CASSQARGGNSPLHF.

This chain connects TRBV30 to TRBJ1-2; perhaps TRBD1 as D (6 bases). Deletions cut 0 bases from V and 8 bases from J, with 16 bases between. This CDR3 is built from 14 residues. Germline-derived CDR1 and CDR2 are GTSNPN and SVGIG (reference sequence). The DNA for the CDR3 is TGTGCCTGGAGTGTAAAGGGTGGGGGCAGGGGCTACACCTTC. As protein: CAWSVKGGGRGYTF.

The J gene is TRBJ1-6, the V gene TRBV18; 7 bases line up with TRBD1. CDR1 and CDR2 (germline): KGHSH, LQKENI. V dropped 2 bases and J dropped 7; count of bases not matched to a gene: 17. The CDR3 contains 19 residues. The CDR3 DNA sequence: TGTGCCAGCTCACCAAATCCGGGACAGCCACTCTCGGCGAATTCACCCCTCCACTTT. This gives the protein CASSPNPGQPLSANSPLHF.

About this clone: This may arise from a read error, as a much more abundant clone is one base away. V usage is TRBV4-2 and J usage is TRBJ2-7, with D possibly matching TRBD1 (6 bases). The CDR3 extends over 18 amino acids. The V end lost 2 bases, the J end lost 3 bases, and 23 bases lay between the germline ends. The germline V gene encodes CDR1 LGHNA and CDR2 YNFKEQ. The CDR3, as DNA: TGTGCCAGCAGCCAATATTTCCCTGGACAGACTGACGGCTACGAGCAGTACTTC. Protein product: CASSQYFPGQTDGYEQYF.

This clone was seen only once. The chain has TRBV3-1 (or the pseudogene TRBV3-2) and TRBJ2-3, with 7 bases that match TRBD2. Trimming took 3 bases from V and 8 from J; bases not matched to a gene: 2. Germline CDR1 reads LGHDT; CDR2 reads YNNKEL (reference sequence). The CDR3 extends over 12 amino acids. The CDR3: CASSHGEGTQYF. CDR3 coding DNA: TGTGCCAGCAGCCATGGGGAGGGTACGCAGTATTTT.

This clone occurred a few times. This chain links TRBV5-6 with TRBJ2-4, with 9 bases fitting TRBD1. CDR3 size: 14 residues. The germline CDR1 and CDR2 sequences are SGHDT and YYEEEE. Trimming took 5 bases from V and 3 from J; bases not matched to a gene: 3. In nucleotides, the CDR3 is TGTGCCAGCAGACTGGGACAGGGCAAAAACATTCAGTACTTC. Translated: CASRLGQGKNIQYF.